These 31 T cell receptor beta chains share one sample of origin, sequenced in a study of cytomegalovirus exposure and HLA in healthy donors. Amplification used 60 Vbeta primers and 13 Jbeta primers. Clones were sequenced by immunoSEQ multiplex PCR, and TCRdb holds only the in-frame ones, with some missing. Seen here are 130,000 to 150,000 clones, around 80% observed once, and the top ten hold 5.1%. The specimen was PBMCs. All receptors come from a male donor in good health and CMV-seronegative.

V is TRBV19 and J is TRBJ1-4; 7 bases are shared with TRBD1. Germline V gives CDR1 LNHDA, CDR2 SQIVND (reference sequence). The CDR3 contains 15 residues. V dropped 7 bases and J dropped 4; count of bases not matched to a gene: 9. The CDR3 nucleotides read TGTGCCAGTACCTCCACGGGGACAGTTAATGAAAAACTGTTTTTT. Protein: CASTSTGTVNEKLFF.

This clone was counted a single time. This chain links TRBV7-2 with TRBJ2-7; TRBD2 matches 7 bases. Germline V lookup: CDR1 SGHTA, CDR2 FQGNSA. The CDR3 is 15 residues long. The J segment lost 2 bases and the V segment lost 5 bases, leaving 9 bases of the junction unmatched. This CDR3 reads CASSPRGGATYEQYF. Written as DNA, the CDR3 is TGTGCCAGCAGCCCTCGCGGGGGAGCGACCTACGAGCAGTACTTC.

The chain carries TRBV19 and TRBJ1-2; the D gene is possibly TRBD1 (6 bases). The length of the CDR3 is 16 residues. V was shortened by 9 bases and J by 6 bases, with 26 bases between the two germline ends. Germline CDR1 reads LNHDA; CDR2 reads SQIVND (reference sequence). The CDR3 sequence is CASRPTPGGMADGYTF. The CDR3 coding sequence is TGTGCCAGCCGCCCCACCCCGGGGGGCATGGCGGATGGCTACACCTTC.

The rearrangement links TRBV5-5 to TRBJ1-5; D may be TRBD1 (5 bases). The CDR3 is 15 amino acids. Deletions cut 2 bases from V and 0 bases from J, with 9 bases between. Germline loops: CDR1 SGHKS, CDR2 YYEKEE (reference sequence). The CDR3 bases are TGTGCCAGCAGCTTAGACAGCCCTAGCAATCAGCCCCAGCATTTT. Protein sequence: CASSLDSPSNQPQHF.

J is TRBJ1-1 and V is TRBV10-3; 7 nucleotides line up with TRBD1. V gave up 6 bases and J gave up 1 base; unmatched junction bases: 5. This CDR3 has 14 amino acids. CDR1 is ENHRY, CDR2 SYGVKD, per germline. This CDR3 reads CAIRQGETNTEAFF. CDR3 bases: TGTGCCATCAGGCAGGGGGAAACGAACACTGAAGCTTTCTTT.

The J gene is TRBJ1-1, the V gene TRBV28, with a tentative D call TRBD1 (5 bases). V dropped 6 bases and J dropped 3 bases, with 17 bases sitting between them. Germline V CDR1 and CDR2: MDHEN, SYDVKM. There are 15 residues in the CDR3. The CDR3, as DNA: TGTGCCAGCAGGTTGACAGCAAGGCCCGACACTGAAGCTTTCTTT. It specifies CASRLTARPDTEAFF.

DNA for the CDR3: TGTGCCAGCAGTGCGGCAGGGGACTATGGCTACACCTTC. It encodes CASSAAGDYGYTF. This chain links TRBV2 with TRBJ1-2, with a weak D call TRBD1 (6 bases). Germline CDR1 and CDR2: SNHLY and FYNNEI. This CDR3 is built from 13 residues. Trimming stripped 4 bases from V and 3 bases from J, with 9 bases between.

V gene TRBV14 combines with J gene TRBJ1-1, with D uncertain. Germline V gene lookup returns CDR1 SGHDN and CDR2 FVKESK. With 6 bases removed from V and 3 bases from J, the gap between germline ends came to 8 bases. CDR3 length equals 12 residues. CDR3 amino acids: CASRNLDTEAFF. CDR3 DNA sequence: TGTGCCAGCAGAAATCTAGACACTGAAGCTTTCTTT.

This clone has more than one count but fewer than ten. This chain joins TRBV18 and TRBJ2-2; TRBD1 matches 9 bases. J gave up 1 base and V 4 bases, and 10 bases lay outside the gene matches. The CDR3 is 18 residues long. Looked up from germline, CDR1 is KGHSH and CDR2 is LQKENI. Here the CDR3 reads CASSRLEAGQGNTGELFF. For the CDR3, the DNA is TGTGCCAGCTCACGCCTCGAGGCGGGACAGGGGAACACCGGGGAGCTGTTTTTT.

The CDR3 spells CASSQAGRGDPRNNSPLHF. As DNA, the CDR3 is TGTGCCAGCAGCCAAGCGGGGCGGGGGGACCCCAGGAATAATTCACCCCTCCACTTT. This chain uses TRBV4-2 with TRBJ1-6; the D gene is possibly TRBD1 (5 bases). The V end lost 1 base, the J end lost 5 bases, and 21 bases lay between the germline ends. CDR3 length: 19 amino acids. Germline V CDR1 and CDR2: LGHNA, YNFKEQ.

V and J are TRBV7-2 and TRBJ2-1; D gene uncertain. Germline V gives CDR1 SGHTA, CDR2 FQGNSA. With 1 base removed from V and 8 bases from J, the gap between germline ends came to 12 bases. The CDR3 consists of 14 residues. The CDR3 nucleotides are TGTGCCAGCAGCTTAGTTGGTGCGAGGCATGAGCAGTTCTTC. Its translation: CASSLVGARHEQFF.

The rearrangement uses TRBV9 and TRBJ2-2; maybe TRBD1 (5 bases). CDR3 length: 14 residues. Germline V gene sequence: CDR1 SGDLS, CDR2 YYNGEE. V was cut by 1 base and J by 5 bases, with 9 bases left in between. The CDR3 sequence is CASSVWGHTGELFF. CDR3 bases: TGTGCCAGCAGCGTATGGGGCCATACCGGGGAGCTGTTTTTT.

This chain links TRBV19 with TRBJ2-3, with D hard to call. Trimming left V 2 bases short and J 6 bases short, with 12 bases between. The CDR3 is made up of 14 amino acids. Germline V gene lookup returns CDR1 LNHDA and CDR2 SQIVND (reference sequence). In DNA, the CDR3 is TGTGCCAGTAGTATACACACCGCACCGGATACGCAGTATTTT. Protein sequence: CASSIHTAPDTQYF.

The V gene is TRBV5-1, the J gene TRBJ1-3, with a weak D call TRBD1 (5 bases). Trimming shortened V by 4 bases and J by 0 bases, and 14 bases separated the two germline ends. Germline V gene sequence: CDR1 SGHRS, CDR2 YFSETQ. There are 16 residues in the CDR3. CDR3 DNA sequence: TGCGCCAGCAGCCTGACGGCCAGGGTCTCTGGAAACACCATATATTTT. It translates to CASSLTARVSGNTIYF.

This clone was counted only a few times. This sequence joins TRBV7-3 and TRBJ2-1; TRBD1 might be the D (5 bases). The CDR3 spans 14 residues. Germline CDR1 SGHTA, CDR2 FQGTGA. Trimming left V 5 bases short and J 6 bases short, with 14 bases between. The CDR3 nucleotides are TGTGCCAGCAGCCCCACAGGCAGAGGCAATGAGCAGTTCTTC. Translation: CASSPTGRGNEQFF. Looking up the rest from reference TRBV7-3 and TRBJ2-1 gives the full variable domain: GAGVSQTPSNKVTEKGKYVELRCDPISGHTALYWYRQSLGQGPEFLIYFQGTGAADDSGLPNDRFFAVRPEGSVSTLKIQRTERGDSAVYLCASSPTGRGNEQFFGPGTRLTVL.

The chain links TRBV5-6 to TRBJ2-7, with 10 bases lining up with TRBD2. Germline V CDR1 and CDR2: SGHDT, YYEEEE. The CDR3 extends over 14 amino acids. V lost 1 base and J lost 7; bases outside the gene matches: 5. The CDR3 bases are TGTGCCAGCAGCTTGAGGTTGACTAGCGGGGAGCAGTACTTC. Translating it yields CASSLRLTSGEQYF.

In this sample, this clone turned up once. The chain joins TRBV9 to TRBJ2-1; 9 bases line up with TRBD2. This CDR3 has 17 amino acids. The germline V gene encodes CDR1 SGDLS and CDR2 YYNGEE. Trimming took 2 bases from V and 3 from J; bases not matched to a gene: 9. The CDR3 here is CASSVGGGAGIYNEQFF. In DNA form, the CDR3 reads TGTGCCAGCAGCGTTGGCGGGGGGGCCGGAATCTACAATGAGCAGTTCTTC.

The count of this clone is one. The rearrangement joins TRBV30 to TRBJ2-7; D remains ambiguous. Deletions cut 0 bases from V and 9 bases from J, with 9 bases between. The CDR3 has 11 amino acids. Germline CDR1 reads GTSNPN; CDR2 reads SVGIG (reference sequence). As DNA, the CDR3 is TGTGCCTGGAGTGTCCGGGTAGTGCAGTACTTC. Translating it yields CAWSVRVVQYF.

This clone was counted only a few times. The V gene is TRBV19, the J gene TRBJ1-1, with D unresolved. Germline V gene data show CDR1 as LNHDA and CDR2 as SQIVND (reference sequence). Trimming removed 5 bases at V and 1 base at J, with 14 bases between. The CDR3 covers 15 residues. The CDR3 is CASSPPTGSNTEAFF. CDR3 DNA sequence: TGTGCCAGTAGTCCCCCGACTGGCTCGAACACTGAAGCTTTCTTT.

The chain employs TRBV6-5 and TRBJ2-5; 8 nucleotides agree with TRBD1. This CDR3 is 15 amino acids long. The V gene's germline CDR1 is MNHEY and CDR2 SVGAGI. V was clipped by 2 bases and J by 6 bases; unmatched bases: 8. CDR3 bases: TGTGCCAGCAGTTACGTAGGACAGGGTATACAGACCCAGTACTTC. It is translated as CASSYVGQGIQTQYF.

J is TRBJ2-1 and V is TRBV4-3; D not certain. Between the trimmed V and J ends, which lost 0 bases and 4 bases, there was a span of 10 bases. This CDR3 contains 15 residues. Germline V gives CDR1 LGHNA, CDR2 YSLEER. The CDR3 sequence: CASSQEASPYNEQFF. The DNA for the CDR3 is TGCGCCAGCAGCCAAGAGGCTAGTCCTTACAATGAGCAGTTCTTC.

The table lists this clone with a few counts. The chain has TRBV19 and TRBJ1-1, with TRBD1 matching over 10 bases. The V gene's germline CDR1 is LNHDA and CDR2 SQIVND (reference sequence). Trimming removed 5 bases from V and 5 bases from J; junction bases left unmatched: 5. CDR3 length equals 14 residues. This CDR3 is CASSLGQGVTEAFF. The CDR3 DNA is TGTGCCAGTAGTTTAGGACAGGGGGTGACTGAAGCTTTCTTT.

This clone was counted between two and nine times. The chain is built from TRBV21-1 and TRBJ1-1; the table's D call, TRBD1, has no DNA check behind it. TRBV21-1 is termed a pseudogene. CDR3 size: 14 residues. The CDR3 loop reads CAIWRRGLNTEAFF. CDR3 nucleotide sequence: TGTGCCATTTGGCGAAGGGGGCTCAACACTGAAGCTTTCTTT.

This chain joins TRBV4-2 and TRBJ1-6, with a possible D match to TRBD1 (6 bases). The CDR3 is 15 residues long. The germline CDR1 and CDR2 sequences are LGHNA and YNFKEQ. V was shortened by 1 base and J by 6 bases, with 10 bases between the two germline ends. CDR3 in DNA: TGTGCCAGCAGCCAAGTGGCACAGGGTAATTCACCCCTCCACTTT. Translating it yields CASSQVAQGNSPLHF.

The DNA of the CDR3 is TGTGCCAGTACTCTGGGCAGTAACTATGGCTACACCTTC. Translating gives CASTLGSNYGYTF. V is TRBV6-1 and J is TRBJ1-2; D unresolved. The CDR3 has 13 residues. CDR1 is MNHNS and CDR2 is SASEGT in the germline V gene. Deletions cut 9 bases from V and 1 base from J, with 12 bases between.

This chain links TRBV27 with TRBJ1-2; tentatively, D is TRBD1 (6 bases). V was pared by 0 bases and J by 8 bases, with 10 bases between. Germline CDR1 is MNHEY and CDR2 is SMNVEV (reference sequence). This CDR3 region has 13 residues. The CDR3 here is CASSLSRGAGYTF. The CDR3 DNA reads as TGTGCCAGCAGTTTATCGCGGGGGGCAGGCTACACCTTC.

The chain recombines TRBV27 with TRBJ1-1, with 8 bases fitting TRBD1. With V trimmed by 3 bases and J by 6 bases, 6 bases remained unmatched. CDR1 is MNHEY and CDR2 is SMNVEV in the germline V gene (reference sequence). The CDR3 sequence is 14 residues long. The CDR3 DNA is TGTGCCAGCAGTTTGAACAGGGGGTTTCCTGAAGCTTTCTTT. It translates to CASSLNRGFPEAFF.

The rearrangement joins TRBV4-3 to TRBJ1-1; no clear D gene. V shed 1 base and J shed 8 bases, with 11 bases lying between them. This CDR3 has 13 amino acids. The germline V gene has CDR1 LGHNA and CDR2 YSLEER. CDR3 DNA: TGCGCCAGCAGCCAAGCCCTAACGGGAGAAGCTTTCTTT. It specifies CASSQALTGEAFF.

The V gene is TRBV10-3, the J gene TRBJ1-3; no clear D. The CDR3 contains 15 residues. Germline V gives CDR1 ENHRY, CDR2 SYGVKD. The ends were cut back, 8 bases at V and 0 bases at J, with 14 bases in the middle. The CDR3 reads CAIEARTISGNTIYF. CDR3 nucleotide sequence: TGTGCCATCGAGGCTCGGACTATCTCTGGAAACACCATATATTTT.

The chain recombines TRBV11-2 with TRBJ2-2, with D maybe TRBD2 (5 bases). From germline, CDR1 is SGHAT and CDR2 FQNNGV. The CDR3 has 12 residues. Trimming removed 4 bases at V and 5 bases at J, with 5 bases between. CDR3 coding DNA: TGTGCCAGCAGCTGGAGGACCGGGGAGCTGTTTTTT. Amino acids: CASSWRTGELFF. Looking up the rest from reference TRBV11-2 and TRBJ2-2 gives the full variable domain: EAGVAQSPRYKIIEKRQSVAFWCNPISGHATLYWYQQILGQGPKLLIQFQNNGVVDDSQLPKDRFSAERLKGVDSTLKIQPAKLEDSAVYLCASSWRTGELFFGEGSRLTVL.

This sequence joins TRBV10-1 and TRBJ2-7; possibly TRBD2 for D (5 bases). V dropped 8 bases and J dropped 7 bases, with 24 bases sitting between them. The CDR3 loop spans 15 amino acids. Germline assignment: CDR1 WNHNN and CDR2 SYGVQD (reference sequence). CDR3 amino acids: CASELTRGRLGEQYF. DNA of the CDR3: TGCGCCAGCGAGCTAACTAGAGGTCGTTTGGGGGAGCAGTACTTC.